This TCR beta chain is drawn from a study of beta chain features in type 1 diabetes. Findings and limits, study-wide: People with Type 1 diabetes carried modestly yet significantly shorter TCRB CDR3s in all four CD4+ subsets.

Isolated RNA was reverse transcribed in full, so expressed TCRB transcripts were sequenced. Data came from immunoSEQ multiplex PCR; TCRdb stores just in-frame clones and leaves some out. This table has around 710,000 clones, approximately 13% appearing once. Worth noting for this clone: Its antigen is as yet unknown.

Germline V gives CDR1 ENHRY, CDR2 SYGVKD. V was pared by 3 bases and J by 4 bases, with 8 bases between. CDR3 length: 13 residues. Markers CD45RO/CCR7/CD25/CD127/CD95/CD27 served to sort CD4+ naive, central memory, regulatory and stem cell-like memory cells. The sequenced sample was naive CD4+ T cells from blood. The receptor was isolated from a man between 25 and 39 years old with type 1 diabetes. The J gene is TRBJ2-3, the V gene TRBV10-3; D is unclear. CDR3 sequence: CAISDSRADTQYF. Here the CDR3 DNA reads TGTGCCATCAGTGACTCTCGGGCAGATACGCAGTATTTT.